This T cell receptor beta chain was found in a study of beta chain features in type 1 diabetes listed by TCRdb under 2018. In the study overall: Patients and healthy donors did not differ in mean age, gender distribution, total cell number or subset yield. Naive and central memory subsets were obtained from all 30 or so donors, but regulatory and stem cell-like memory subsets were isolated from only 8 patients and roughly 8 healthy donors. A total of under 120,000,000 sorted cells were examined across all samples, and RNA yield correlated strongly with the number of cells per subset. The study compared TCRB repertoires of sorted circulating CD4+ T cell subsets between recently diagnosed type 1 diabetes patients and matched healthy donors. General conclusions and limits of the study: Type 1 diabetes patients showed a moderate but significant shortening of TCRB CDR3 length in all four CD4+ subsets. Because the HLA sub-analyses included only small numbers of individuals, any influence of HLA type on TCRB rearrangement was left unresolved. At VDJ recombination sites, type 1 diabetes patients had fewer insertions and more deleted nucleotides, which implies abnormalities in thymic rearrangement. Shorter templates might be favored by PCR, yet because patient and control samples were amplified and corrected together, any such skew would affect both groups equally. Because cDNA rather than genomic DNA was sequenced, highly expressing activated cells could have been over-represented, although no difference in activation and CD3 levels was found between groups. Naive, central memory and regulatory TCRB repertoires appeared to be more alike among patients than among healthy donors.

The entire amount of isolated RNA was reverse transcribed using the High Capacity cDNA Reverse Transcription Kit, so the sequenced TCRB transcripts were expressed ones. Deep immunoSEQ sequencing was applied to naive, central memory and regulatory T cell samples, giving an average of roughly 3.5 million total reads per sample. Sorted cells were lysed in RLT buffer and RNA was extracted with DNase-treated RNeasy Micro or Mini kits, depending on cell number. Each cell subset was processed on its own to prevent cross-contamination, while patient and healthy donor samples were processed together. The immunoSEQ multiplex PCR was used to amplify TCRB sequences from cDNA, yielding 87-bp fragments that span the CDR3 region. The amplicons were sequenced using the Illumina HiSeq platform. As for the original processing: PCR bias was corrected computationally using synthetic template baselines, and reads within Hamming distance 2 were collapsed, with unmergeable singletons discarded. By aligning reads against IMGT, V, D and J genes, CDR3 length, and insertions or deletions at six rearrangement sites were assigned. Clonotype counts were normalized to sorted cell number within each subset before computing true diversity and Gini coefficients with the tcR R package. The overlap coefficient, calculated on TCRB nucleotide sequences, was used to measure repertoire sharing. Out-of-frame TCRB sequences from naive cells were analyzed as a proxy for the pre-selection repertoire. Not all clones reach the TCRdb copy of this immuneACCESS table, which keeps in-frame sequences only. Checked studies attribute under half of the gap to unresolved V genes and leave the rest unexplained. V and J calls and clone size come straight from that table; D and trimming were deduced from the DNA. For this sample there are 300,000 to 350,000 clones; roughly 12% appear just once. The ten largest account for roughly 0.015% of the sample.

This clone has more than one count but fewer than ten. Its target antigen remains unknown. The record has no base qualities; no much larger clone is one base away. From each donor, a single peripheral blood sample of approximately 110 mL on average was drawn into heparinised tubes. Naive, central memory, regulatory and stem cell-like memory CD4+ T cells were sorted on a BD FACSAria II using a panel including CD45RO, CCR7, CD25, CD127, CD95 and CD27. Every sorted population had a purity above 98%. PBMCs were isolated right away by Lymphoprep density gradient centrifugation and were stained directly, without culture. So that batch effects would be minimized, each experiment stained and sorted samples in pairs, pairing one healthy donor with one patient. The source material was naive CD4+ T cells from blood. The sample's cell subset or site, from its label and the paper: true naive CD4+ T cells. The sequence came from a young woman with type 1 diabetes.

DNA sequence: TGTGCCAGCATTTCACACAGGGTGGTCGAGCAGTACGTC. This is translated as CASISHRVVEQYV. The chain is encoded by TRBV6-7 joined to TRBJ2-7; TRBD1 is a weak D gene call, 6 bases matching. TRBV6-7 is treated as an ORF (open reading frame) with a function not yet certain. Trimming costs V 7 bases and J 6 bases, and their ends lie 16 bases apart. Taken from cysteine to valine, the CDR3 has 13 residues. Only the CDR3 DNA is retained, 39 bases long and in frame from the first base.